This TCR beta chain derives from a study of shared clonotypes between healthy human individuals (dated by TCRdb to the early 2020s). Regarding the research as a whole: The cohort included a few men and a couple of women between 18 and 49 years of age. Between about 0.9 and 9 billion PBMCs per donor were obtained by leukapheresis. For each donor, three plates each were used for CD4 naive and CD4 memory, two plates were used for CD8 naive, and one plate was used for CD8 memory. To estimate repertoire size and how much clonotypes are shared between individuals, the study performed deep sequencing of blood TCR repertoires from roughly five healthy adults. Libraries were prepared and TCR repertoires were sequenced by different laboratories using diverse techniques, in order to increase sequencing depth and limit assay-specific biases.

CD8 naive samples consisted of CD45RO-negative cells that were positively selected for CCR7, yielding a CD45RA+CCR7+ population without TemRA cells. The donors were healthy, HIV-negative adults with no recently reported acute infections or vaccinations. Every donor was a Caucasian adult living in Nashville, Tennessee, USA. Blood was obtained by leukapheresis, after which PBMCs were separated by Ficoll-Histopaque density gradient centrifugation and cryopreserved in liquid nitrogen vapor phase. Analytical flow cytometry was used to check the purity and quantity of every magnetically sorted T cell population. Genomic DNA was isolated from each sorted fraction and quantified by UV absorbance on a Nanodrop 2000c. Notes on this clone: It has no known antigen specificity. It has no much larger one-base neighbor in the sample; base qualities were not kept.

TCR CDR3 regions were amplified from genomic DNA by multiplex PCR using the deep immunoSEQ assay. For each cell subset, the extracted genomic DNA was distributed evenly across all wells of several immunoSEQ 96-well plates, and each plate served as one replicate. Each replicate PCR for sorted subsets received around 200 ng genomic DNA, equal to tens of thousands of T cell genomes. The purified libraries were quantified using a Qubit 3.0 fluorometer, sized with a Bioanalyzer 2100, and then quantified again using the KAPA Library Quantification kit. Each immunoSEQ 96-well plate was sequenced on its own single-read 150-cycle Illumina NextSeq 550 flow cell. Turning to the authors' computational methods: Because only junctional sequences without quality scores were contained in the immunoSEQ output, filtering matching that applied to full-length reads could not be performed. To assign V/J genes and CDR3, sequences were annotated using PyIR, a Python wrapper for IgBLAST v1.9, with IMGT germline references. Reads were filtered out if the reads had weak V/J assignments (E-value above 1e-6), no CDR3, stop codons, out-of-frame junctions, or ambiguous translated residues. V3J clonotypes were defined as sequences sharing the same inferred V gene, J gene, and CDR3 amino acid sequence. Percentage overlap between repertoires was calculated by dividing the number of shared unique clonotypes by the size of the smaller repertoire. RTK rarefaction, the Chao1 estimator, and Recon v2.1 estimates of unobserved clonotypes were used to assess repertoire richness. OLGA was used to compute generation probabilities for all TCRbeta clonotypes that the gDNA method yielded from a few donors. The source is immuneACCESS, and TCRdb retained only in-frame sequences with V and J called. Part of the clones is not carried over; for the studies checked, unresolved V genes explain less than half of this, and the remainder is unexplained. V and J calls plus clone size are reproduced from that table; the DNA served to infer D and trimming. The table for this sample lists about 2.1 million clones; roughly 91% of them were counted only once. The ten largest account for more than 1.5% of the sample.

General findings and caveats noted by the study authors: Sharing across a handful of donors was observed for approximately 5% of naive CD4, 3.5% of naive CD8, over 2% of memory CD4, and about 0.38% of memory CD8 clonotypes. Compared with non-shared clonotypes, the clonotypes found in all four sorted-subset donors had higher generation probabilities. Pairwise subsampling led to the expectation that sequencing depth would affect the degree of clonotype sharing among donors. Naive subsets generally had larger estimated clonotype richness than memory subsets. Incomplete sequencing was indicated by rarefaction of sorted-subset datasets, despite the large sequencing depth. Sampling was restricted to blood, and TCR repertoires in tissues likely differ from the TCR repertoires found in blood. The small number of donors limited the genetic and exposure-history diversity represented.

The clonotype comes from a man younger than 35 in good health. Some clones in this sample may be carry-over from other donors' samples. Sequencing was done on a sample of naive CD8+ T cells from PBMCs. This sample's cell subset or site label indicates: CD45RA+CCR7+.

CDR3 region: CSVEGPQTGTDTQYF. The DNA is TGCAGCGTTGAAGGGCCTCAGACGGGCACAGATACGCAGTATTTT. The chain uses TRBV29-1 and TRBJ2-3; no D segment can be confidently identified. Deletion took 1 base off V and 1 base off J, with a span of 12 bases between the germline ends. From the cysteine through the phenylalanine, the CDR3 covers 15 amino acids. Of all the DNA, just the CDR3 is kept, 45 bases in frame from base 1. Sequences SQVTM (CDR1) and ANQGSEA (CDR2) are obtained from the germline V gene.